A selection of T cell receptor beta chains follows, all from one sample in a study of blood T cell repertoires in COVID-19. Assay used: immunoSEQ multiplex PCR; TCRdb lists only in-frame clones, some missing. Seen here are about 410,000 clones, approximately 90% observed once, and the top ten hold more than 1.4%. Material for sequencing was peripheral blood. The receptors derive from a woman in her twenties or thirties with active or convalescent COVID-19. Each CDR3 is given with its conserved first and last residue. A D gene is named only where the DNA matches it firmly. A row's size may be missing; if present it is once, few, many or a size class.

v_call: TRBV6-5
d_call: -
clone_size: once
j_call: TRBJ2-1
cdr3_aa: CASRDWASSYNEQFF
cdr3_nt: TGTGCCAGCAGGGACTGGGCCAGCTCCTACAATGAGCAGTTCTTC

v_call: TRBV19
d_call: -
clone_size: -
j_call: TRBJ2-7
cdr3_aa: CASSISQGGAFLEQYF
cdr3_nt: TGTGCCAGTAGTATCTCCCAAGGGGGGGCCTTTCTCGAGCAGTACTTC

v_call: TRBV19
d_call: -
clone_size: -
j_call: TRBJ1-4
cdr3_aa: CASSGLNGEKLFF
cdr3_nt: TGTGCCAGTAGCGGACTGAACGGTGAAAAACTGTTTTTT

v_call: TRBV19
d_call: -
clone_size: -
j_call: TRBJ2-7
cdr3_aa: CASGAGSAYEQYF
cdr3_nt: TGTGCCAGTGGCGCGGGGAGTGCCTACGAGCAGTACTTC

v_call: TRBV27
d_call: TRBD1
clone_size: -
j_call: TRBJ1-2
cdr3_aa: CASSLFTPGGVSYGYTF
cdr3_nt: TGTGCCAGCAGTTTGTTTACCCCAGGGGGAGTAAGCTATGGCTACACCTTC

v_call: TRBV14
d_call: -
clone_size: -
j_call: TRBJ1-1
cdr3_aa: CASSQVGREYTEAFF
cdr3_nt: TGTGCCAGCAGCCAAGTCGGGAGGGAGTACACTGAAGCTTTCTTT

v_call: TRBV2
d_call: -
clone_size: -
j_call: TRBJ1-6
cdr3_aa: CASSAGGGSSYNSPLHF
cdr3_nt: TGTGCCAGCAGTGCGGGCGGGGGTAGCTCCTATAATTCACCCCTCCACTTT

v_call: TRBV4-1
d_call: TRBD2
clone_size: -
j_call: TRBJ2-1
cdr3_aa: CASSQDPAGGFNEQFF
cdr3_nt: TGCGCCAGCAGCCAAGATCCAGCGGGAGGGTTCAATGAGCAGTTCTTC

v_call: TRBV6-5
d_call: -
clone_size: -
j_call: TRBJ2-1
cdr3_aa: CASSYSAEGYNEQFF
cdr3_nt: TGTGCCAGCAGTTACAGTGCTGAGGGATACAATGAGCAGTTCTTC

v_call: TRBV27
d_call: TRBD1
clone_size: once
j_call: TRBJ1-2
cdr3_aa: CASSTSGTGGPNYGYTF
cdr3_nt: TGTGCCAGCAGTACCTCCGGGACAGGGGGACCCAACTATGGCTACACCTTC

v_call: TRBV2
d_call: -
clone_size: -
j_call: TRBJ1-2
cdr3_aa: CASSRTGTGYTF
cdr3_nt: TGTGCCAGCAGTCGAACAGGGACTGGCTACACCTTC